This entry features one TCR beta chain sequence. Its antigen is not known. The PCR was carried out with 60 Vbeta primers and 13 Jbeta primers. The assay was immunoSEQ multiplex PCR, and TCRdb's table has in-frame clones only and misses some. The repertoire has about 190,000 clones, around 82% of them found once; the top ten carry 1.5% to 2%. These data are taken from a study of cytomegalovirus exposure and HLA in healthy donors. J lost 4 bases, V lost 5 bases, and 8 bases had no gene match. The CDR3 sequence is 16 residues long. From germline, CDR1 is SEHNR and CDR2 FQNEAQ (reference sequence). Study-level findings and limits: Most of the TCR beta V segments (in an earlier analysis) were productive either about 87% or about 30% of the time. Apart from CMV serostatus, no immune exposure information was available. Reports indicate that TCR beta sequences accurately predicted the HLA-A and HLA-B alleles of most subjects.

The source material was PBMCs. The TCR was taken from a middle-aged man in good health and CMV-seropositive. The chain combines TRBV7-9 with TRBJ1-5; the match to TRBD1 covers 10 bases. The chain's CDR3 is CASSEPGQGPNQPQHF. The DNA of the CDR3 is TGTGCCAGCAGCGAACCGGGACAGGGGCCGAATCAGCCCCAGCATTTT.